This TCR beta chain was observed in a study of siplizumab effects on memory and regulatory T cells. CDR3 length equals 13 residues. Germline CDR1 is SQVTM and CDR2 is ANQGSEA. The V gene lost 4 bases and the J gene lost 1 base, with 10 bases spanning the gap. Clones were read by immunoSEQ multiplex PCR, and TCRdb kept only the in-frame ones, dropping some. The sample includes 50,000 to 75,000 clones, around 80% of them seen just once. TEMRA, effector memory, memory and naive subsets, all unstimulated, were sequenced in three donor pairs. The source material was memory CD4+ T cells sorted from blood. This receptor was taken from a human donor in good health. J is TRBJ1-1 and V is TRBV29-1; a possible D gene is TRBD1 (6 bases). The CDR3 protein is CSVGTDKNTEAFF. In DNA, the CDR3 is TGCAGCGTTGGGACAGACAAGAACACTGAAGCTTTCTTT.